The 5 T cell receptor beta chains below were found in one sample sequenced in a study of cytotoxic CD8 clonotypes in ibrutinib-treated CLL. The protocol was immunoSEQ multiplex PCR, while the TCRdb copy is restricted to in-frame clones and leaves out a portion. This table holds about 150,000 clones, about 75% found once. The specimen was PBMCs, collected after 24 months of ibrutinib treatment. The receptors shown here come from a human donor with chronic lymphocytic leukemia.

The chain couples TRBV27 to TRBJ2-2, with TRBD2 identical over 7 bases. CDR3 length equals 14 residues. Germline V lookup: CDR1 MNHEY, CDR2 SMNVEV (reference sequence). V lost 6 bases to trimming and J lost 5 bases; unmatched junction nucleotides: 6. CDR3 sequence: CASRWDYTTGELFF. CDR3 DNA sequence: TGTGCCAGCAGATGGGACTACACAACCGGGGAGCTGTTTTTT.

The gene calls are TRBV5-1 and TRBJ2-2; TRBD2 aligns across 8 bases. Germline assignment: CDR1 SGHRS and CDR2 YFSETQ. There are 15 residues in the CDR3. V was clipped by 6 bases and J by 2 bases; unmatched bases: 6. This chain's CDR3 is CASMARGANTGELFF. The CDR3 DNA follows: TGCGCCAGCATGGCGCGGGGGGCCAACACCGGGGAGCTGTTTTTT.

The rearrangement links TRBV7-9 to TRBJ2-6; no reliable D call. V was trimmed by 3 bases and J by 1 base, leaving 1 base between them. The V gene's germline CDR1 is SEHNR and CDR2 FQNEAQ (reference sequence). The CDR3 has 13 residues. This CDR3 reads CASSFSGANVLTF. The CDR3 nucleotides are TGTGCCAGCAGCTTTTCTGGGGCCAACGTCCTGACTTTC. Together with reference TRBV7-9 and TRBJ2-6, the CDR3 gives the full variable domain: DTGVSQNPRHKITKRGQNVTFRCDPISEHNRLYWYRQTLGQGPEFLTYFQNEAQLEKSRLLSDRFSAERPKGSFSTLEIQRTEQGDSAMYLCASSFSGANVLTFGAGSRLTVL.

This sequence joins TRBV6-1 and TRBJ1-2; the D gene is possibly TRBD1 (5 bases). This CDR3 comprises 13 residues. Germline CDR1 MNHNS, CDR2 SASEGT. V was pared by 3 bases and J by 8 bases, with 13 bases between. CDR3 residues: CASSEGWDVGYTF. CDR3 in DNA: TGTGCCAGCAGTGAGGGTTGGGACGTGGGCTACACCTTC.

V gene TRBV7-3 combines with J gene TRBJ2-3, with D maybe TRBD1 (6 bases). V was cut by 5 bases and J by 1 base, with 16 bases left in between. The length of the CDR3 is 16 residues. Germline CDR1 reads SGHTA; CDR2 reads FQGTGA. The CDR3 is CASSPLGPGGTDTQYF. The CDR3 DNA follows: TGTGCCAGCAGCCCCCTCGGGCCAGGGGGCACAGATACGCAGTATTTT. Based on the CDR3 plus reference TRBV7-3 and TRBJ2-3, the full variable domain is GAGVSQTPSNKVTEKGKYVELRCDPISGHTALYWYRQSLGQGPEFLIYFQGTGAADDSGLPNDRFFAVRPEGSVSTLKIQRTERGDSAVYLCASSPLGPGGTDTQYFGPGTRLTVL.